These T cell receptor beta chains were read from a single sample in a study of T cell responses to AZD1222 COVID-19 vaccine. Clones were sequenced by immunoSEQ multiplex PCR, and TCRdb holds only the in-frame ones, with some missing. The table lists under 150,000 clones, about 85% of them singletons. Sample: peripheral blood, taken on day 0 of AZD1222 vaccination. Every receptor here comes from an adult in good health. The CDR3 runs from the conserved cysteine through the conserved F or W. Each record gives: V gene, clone size, D gene, J gene, CDR3 protein, CDR3 DNA. D genes are given only for firm matches. Clone size is given for some rows only: seen once, a few or many times, or a class if the clone is expanded.

TRBV10-1	few	TRBD2	TRBJ2-7	CASSESNSGSSYEQYF	TGCGCCAGCAGTGAGTCAAATAGCGGGAGCTCCTACGAGCAGTACTTC
TRBV24-1	NA	NA	TRBJ1-6	CATSDPDGYNSPLHF	TGTGCCACCAGTGATCCAGACGGCTATAATTCACCCCTCCACTTT
TRBV28	NA	NA	TRBJ1-5	CASTGGQRHQPQHF	TGTGCCTCTACAGGCGGACAGCGGCATCAGCCCCAGCATTTT
TRBV28	NA	NA	TRBJ1-5	CASLGEGGGNQPQHF	TGTGCCAGCTTAGGGGAAGGCGGTGGCAATCAGCCCCAGCATTTT
TRBV6-5	NA	TRBD1	TRBJ2-7	CASSYRDRGSYEQYF	TGTGCCAGCAGTTACAGGGACAGGGGCTCCTACGAGCAGTACTTC
TRBV5-1	NA	NA	TRBJ2-7	CASSLSRDGEQYF	TGCGCCAGCAGCCTCTCTCGAGACGGCGAGCAGTACTTC
TRBV12-3/TRBV12-4	NA	NA	TRBJ2-7	CASSKGVREYF	TGTGCCAGCAGTAAGGGGGTGAGAGAGTACTTC
TRBV24-1	NA	NA	TRBJ1-5	CATSDPTPGLSNQPQHF	TGTGCCACCAGTGACCCGACCCCAGGCCTAAGCAATCAGCCCCAGCATTTT
TRBV19	NA	TRBD1	TRBJ2-3	CASTKDRASDTQYF	TGTGCCAGTACTAAGGACAGGGCGTCAGATACGCAGTATTTT
TRBV5-8	NA	TRBD2	TRBJ2-7	CASSQGGFSGSSFEQYF	TGTGCCAGCAGCCAGGGGGGTTTTAGCGGGAGCTCTTTCGAGCAGTACTTC
TRBV25-1	NA	TRBD1	TRBJ1-2	CASSPGQGFNYGYTF	TGTGCCAGCTCCCCCGGACAGGGCTTTAACTATGGCTACACCTTC
TRBV5-1	NA	NA	TRBJ1-4	CASSLDYTTPTNEKLFF	TGCGCCAGCAGCTTGGACTACACGACCCCAACTAATGAAAAACTGTTTTTT
TRBV29-1	NA	NA	TRBJ2-1	CSVEPSQDEQFF	TGCAGCGTTGAACCTAGCCAGGATGAGCAGTTCTTC
TRBV7-9	NA	NA	TRBJ1-5	CASSLLTDKDQPQHF	TGTGCCAGCAGCTTACTGACAGACAAAGATCAGCCCCAGCATTTT
TRBV20-1	NA	NA	TRBJ2-3	CSASRGEAQYF	TGCAGTGCTAGTAGGGGAGAGGCGCAGTATTTT
TRBV5-6	NA	NA	TRBJ2-7	CASSLSQGLFYEQYF	TGTGCCAGCAGCTTGTCTCAGGGGTTATTCTACGAGCAGTACTTC
TRBV21-1	NA	NA	TRBJ1-4	CASSKAQTHLTTNEKLFF	TGTGCCAGCAGCAAAGCCCAAACTCACCTGACAACTAATGAAAAACTGTTTTTT
TRBV12-5	NA	TRBD2	TRBJ2-3	CASGSGLASGTQYF	TGTGCTAGTGGTTCGGGACTAGCTTCGGGTACGCAGTATTTT
TRBV19	NA	NA	TRBJ1-6	CASTPSSAGENSPLHF	TGTGCCAGTACCCCTTCATCAGCAGGGGAAAATTCACCCCTCCACTTT
TRBV19	NA	NA	TRBJ1-2	CASSTGEGYGYTF	TGTGCCAGTAGTACAGGGGAGGGGTATGGCTACACCTTC
TRBV28	NA	NA	TRBJ1-3	CASKNRVSSGNTIYF	TGTGCCAGCAAGAACAGGGTGAGCTCTGGAAACACCATATATTTT
TRBV27	NA	NA	TRBJ1-5	CASSLSVIEPQHF	TGTGCCAGCAGTTTATCCGTGATAGAGCCCCAGCATTTT
TRBV12-3/TRBV12-4	once	NA	TRBJ1-1	CASSLSWTSGAFF	TGTGCCAGCAGTTTAAGTTGGACAAGCGGGGCTTTCTTT
TRBV28	NA	NA	TRBJ1-2	CASSSDIYGYTF	TGTGCCAGCAGTTCGGACATCTATGGCTACACCTTC
TRBV28	few	NA	TRBJ2-4	CASSVVKALPSKNIQYF	TGTGCCAGCAGCGTGGTGAAGGCACTACCCTCCAAAAACATTCAGTACTTC
TRBV5-4	NA	TRBD2	TRBJ2-7	CASSHGTTYEQYF	TGTGCCAGCAGCCACGGGACTACTTACGAGCAGTACTTC
TRBV5-1	NA	NA	TRBJ2-6	CASSLTVSGANVLTF	TGCGCCAGCAGCTTGACAGTCTCTGGGGCCAACGTCCTGACTTTC
TRBV2	NA	NA	TRBJ2-1	CASSEGRGGYNEQFF	TGTGCCAGCAGTGAAGGTCGCGGAGGCTACAATGAGCAGTTCTTC
TRBV19	NA	TRBD1	TRBJ1-2	CASRDRGNYGYTF	TGTGCCAGCCGGGACAGGGGGAACTATGGCTACACCTTC
TRBV3-1/TRBV3-2	few	NA	TRBJ2-7	CASSPSRGEQYF	TGTGCCAGCAGCCCCTCTAGGGGCGAGCAGTACTTC
TRBV12-3/TRBV12-4	NA	NA	TRBJ2-7	CASSPGAYEQYF	TGTGCCAGCAGCCCCGGGGCGTACGAGCAGTACTTC
TRBV23-1	NA	NA	TRBJ1-1	CASSQSGSGRGNTEAFF	TGCGCCAGCAGTCAATCGGGGTCAGGCAGGGGGAACACTGAAGCTTTCTTT
TRBV5-4	NA	TRBD1	TRBJ2-1	CASSLNRGRSEQFF	TGTGCCAGCAGCTTGAACAGGGGGCGAAGTGAGCAGTTCTTC
TRBV19	NA	NA	TRBJ2-4	CASSRLLGVGIQYF	TGTGCCAGTAGTAGACTCCTAGGGGTCGGCATTCAGTACTTC
TRBV11-2	NA	NA	TRBJ1-6	CASSLDSASSSPLHF	TGTGCCAGCAGCTTAGATTCAGCGAGCAGTTCACCCCTCCACTTT
TRBV29-1	NA	TRBD2	TRBJ2-3	CSALGVAGSTDTQYF	TGCAGCGCCTTAGGGGTAGCGGGATCCACAGATACGCAGTATTTT
TRBV5-1	NA	TRBD2	TRBJ2-1	CASSPSGRAYNEQFF	TGCGCCAGCAGCCCAAGCGGGAGGGCTTACAATGAGCAGTTCTTC
TRBV5-5	NA	NA	TRBJ1-4	CASSSPGEAEKLFF	TGTGCCAGCAGCTCCCCAGGGGAGGCTGAAAAACTGTTTTTT
TRBV24-1	NA	NA	TRBJ1-1	CATSDPGDTEAFF	TGTGCCACCAGTGACCCGGGAGACACTGAAGCTTTCTTT
TRBV9	once	NA	TRBJ1-4	CASSVGRGEKLFF	TGTGCCAGCAGCGTAGGGAGGGGCGAAAAACTGTTTTTT
TRBV6-5	NA	NA	TRBJ1-5	CASTRGSNQPQHF	TGTGCCAGCACCCGAGGTTCGAATCAGCCCCAGCATTTT
TRBV10-2	NA	TRBD2	TRBJ2-5	CASSEPSGTSGKETQYF	TGCGCCAGCAGTGAGCCCTCCGGGACTAGCGGGAAAGAGACCCAGTACTTC
TRBV18	NA	NA	TRBJ2-7	CASSPLQASYEQYF	TGTGCCAGCTCACCACTTCAGGCTTCCTACGAGCAGTACTTC
TRBV4-2	NA	TRBD1	TRBJ1-1	CASSQAGTGDTEAFF	TGTGCCAGCAGCCAAGCAGGTACAGGGGACACTGAAGCTTTCTTT
TRBV29-1	NA	TRBD2	TRBJ2-1	CSVGGTSGRGNEQFF	TGCAGCGTTGGGGGGACTAGCGGGAGAGGGAATGAGCAGTTCTTC
TRBV19	NA	TRBD1	TRBJ2-5	CASSPRDRGLEETQYF	TGTGCCAGTAGTCCCCGGGACAGGGGGCTGGAAGAGACCCAGTACTTC
TRBV3-1/TRBV3-2	once	TRBD1	TRBJ2-7	CASRPQGAGEQYF	TGTGCCAGCAGACCACAGGGGGCAGGGGAGCAGTACTTC
TRBV9	NA	NA	TRBJ1-1	CASSVAGRNTEAFF	TGTGCCAGCAGCGTAGCGGGCAGGAACACTGAAGCTTTCTTT
TRBV27	once	NA	TRBJ2-6	CASSWFSGANVLTF	TGTGCCAGCAGTTGGTTCTCTGGGGCCAACGTCCTGACTTTC
TRBV3-1/TRBV3-2	NA	NA	TRBJ1-2	CASSQGTASSYTF	TGTGCCAGCAGCCAAGGGACCGCCTCCAGCTACACCTTC
TRBV28	NA	NA	TRBJ1-1	CASSLPLAGKIAEAFF	TGTGCCAGCAGTTTACCCTTGGCAGGGAAGATCGCTGAAGCTTTCTTT
TRBV9	NA	NA	TRBJ1-1	CASSPSAVNTEAFF	TGTGCCAGCAGCCCTAGCGCCGTTAACACTGAAGCTTTCTTT
TRBV7-9	NA	NA	TRBJ1-3	CASSLFMPGGRRERNTIYF	TGTGCCAGCAGCTTATTTATGCCGGGGGGAAGAAGGGAGAGAAACACCATATATTTT